These 21 T cell receptor beta chains share one sample of origin, sequenced in a study of blood T cells in healthy people across ages. The use of a sample-barcoded 5' primer and a J-beta primer mix characterized a second PCR of roughly 6 to 11 cycles. MiXCR was run by TCRdb on the 5' RACE reads, yielding one entry per CDR3 protein. Of 2 million or so distinct CDR3 sequences in the sample, less than 50% were seen once. Sequencing was done on a sample of blood. The source is a woman aged 40 to 55 in good health.

The chain uses TRBV6-6 and TRBJ2-4; D is unresolved. Trimming took off 8 bases at V and 5 bases at J, with 13 bases between the two ends. Germline CDR1 is MNHNY and CDR2 is SVGAGI (reference sequence). The CDR3 totals 13 residues. CDR3 in amino acids: CASGYLGENIQYF. The CDR3 nucleotides read TGTGCCAGCGGCTACCTCGGAGAAAACATTCAGTACTTC.

In this sample, this clonotype turned up a few times. This chain links TRBV2 with TRBJ2-3; 10 bases agree with TRBD2. The CDR3 length is 12 residues. Per the germline V gene, CDR1 is SNHLY and CDR2 is FYNNEI. The ends lost 5 bases at V and 12 bases at J; junction bases unmatched: 5. The CDR3 region is CASSTSGEAQYF. CDR3 coding DNA: TGTGCCAGCAGTACTAGCGGGGAGGCCCAGTATTTT. Combining the CDR3 with reference TRBV2 and TRBJ2-3 gives the whole variable domain EPEVTQTPSHQVTQMGQEVILRCVPISNHLYFYWYRQILGQKVEFLVSFYNNEISEKSEIFDDQFSVERPDGSNFTLKIRSTKLEDSAMYFCASSTSGEAQYFGPGTRLTVL.

This rearrangement joins TRBV6-5 to TRBJ2-1; a possible D gene is TRBD2 (5 bases). V was shortened by 0 bases and J by 1 base, with 16 bases between the two germline ends. In germline, CDR1 is MNHEY, CDR2 SVGAGI. The CDR3 has 18 residues. For the CDR3, the DNA is TGTGCCAGCAGTTACTCGGGAGTCGGGGAAGGATCCTACAATGAGCAGTTCTTC. Translation: CASSYSGVGEGSYNEQFF.

In its sample, this clonotype was seen a few times. J is TRBJ2-4 and V is TRBV11-2; D tentatively reads TRBD1 or TRBD2 (6 bases each). The CDR3 totals 18 residues. Per germline, CDR1 SGHAT and CDR2 FQNNGV. V was clipped by 0 bases and J by 0 bases, with 15 bases between them. CDR3: CASSLERGRGLAKNIQYF. CDR3 nucleotides: TGTGCCAGCAGCTTAGAACGGGGGCGGGGCCTAGCCAAAAACATTCAGTACTTC.

The chain carries TRBV19 and TRBJ2-7; maybe TRBD2 (5 bases). The CDR3 has 12 residues. Trimming stripped 10 bases from V and 5 bases from J, with 15 bases between. CDR1 is LNHDA and CDR2 is SQIVND in the germline V gene (reference sequence). The DNA of the CDR3 is TGTGCCACCCAAGGACGGGGTCACGAGCAGTACTTC. Residues: CATQGRGHEQYF.

The chain combines TRBV9 with TRBJ1-2; D is uncertain. The CDR3 covers 11 residues. V shed 4 bases and J shed 9 bases, with 10 bases lying between them. CDR1 and CDR2 from the germline V gene are SGDLS and YYNGEE. The DNA for the CDR3 is TGTGCCAGCAGCCCTCTTTGGCGCTACACCTTC. Amino acids: CASSPLWRYTF.

To note about this clonotype: A clone one base away is much larger, so this may be a read error. The chain links TRBV7-2 to TRBJ2-1; D possibly matches TRBD1 or TRBD2 (6 bases each). Germline lookup yields CDR1 SGHTA and CDR2 FQGNSA. Trimming took 2 bases from V and 9 from J, leaving 14 bases between them. CDR3 length equals 14 residues. CDR3 nucleotide sequence: TGTGCCAGCAGCTTAACAGGGAGGCGTGGTGAGCAGTTCTTC. Protein: CASSLTGRRGEQFF.

In the case of this clonotype: At one end, the junction sequence differs from germline, possibly due to a read error. The chain uses TRBV7-2 and TRBJ2-3; unclear D gene. Germline V gene lookup returns CDR1 SGHTA and CDR2 FQGNSA. The CDR3 contains 13 residues. CDR3 sequence reads: CASSYKGTETQYF. The DNA for the CDR3 is TGTGCCAGCAGCTACAAGGGCACAGAGACGCAGTATTTT.

The chain joins TRBV3-1 to TRBJ1-2; tentative D call: TRBD1 (6 bases). Germline lookup yields CDR1 LGHDT and CDR2 YNNKEL (reference sequence). The CDR3 length is 13 residues. Between the trimmed V and J ends, which lost 7 bases and 7 bases, there was a span of 16 bases. CDR3 sequence: CASTKQGAGGYTF. CDR3 coding DNA: TGTGCCAGCACCAAACAGGGTGCGGGTGGCTACACCTTC.

CDR3 bases: TGTGCCAGCAGTTTCTTGGGACAGGGCCGTTACAATGAGCAGTTCTTC. It translates to CASSFLGQGRYNEQFF. J is TRBJ2-1 and V is TRBV28, with 9 bases that match TRBD1. The CDR3 sequence is 16 residues long. V shed 3 bases and J 4 bases; nucleotides not matched to a gene: 7. The germline gives CDR1 MDHEN, CDR2 SYDVKM.

There are a few counts of this clonotype. The rearrangement joins TRBV13 to TRBJ2-4; 7 bases line up with TRBD2. The junction had 13 bases not matched to a gene; V was cut back by 5 bases and J by 3 bases. The CDR3 sequence is 17 residues long. Germline CDR1 PRHDT, CDR2 FYEKMQ (reference sequence). CDR3 in DNA: TGTGCCAGCAGCACCGGGGGGAGGGAGTTGGGCAAAAACATTCAGTACTTC. It is translated as CASSTGGRELGKNIQYF. Looking up the rest from reference TRBV13 and TRBJ2-4 gives the full variable domain: AAGVIQSPRHLIKEKRETATLKCYPIPRHDTVYWYQQGPGQDPQFLISFYEKMQSDKGSIPDRFSAQQFSDYHSELNMSSLELGDSALYFCASSTGGRELGKNIQYFGAGTRLSVL.

This clonotype showed up just a few times. V usage is TRBV6-5 and J usage is TRBJ1-2; no clear D gene. The CDR3 runs 14 residues. The V end was cut by 0 bases, the J end by 6 bases, with 11 bases between. CDR1 is MNHEY, CDR2 SVGAGI, per germline. In DNA, the CDR3 is TGTGCCAGCAGTTACTCGAAACAGTTAAATGGCTACACCTTC. This translates into CASSYSKQLNGYTF.

V gene TRBV6-1 combines with J gene TRBJ1-2; D gene unclear. Trimming took off 2 bases at V and 2 bases at J, with 6 bases between the two ends. The CDR3 is 13 residues long. Germline V lookup: CDR1 MNHNS, CDR2 SASEGT. CDR3 residues: CASSERKNYGYTF. The CDR3 bases are TGTGCCAGCAGTGAACGAAAGAACTATGGCTACACCTTC.

The chain has TRBV15 and TRBJ1-6; 10 bases fit TRBD1. The V and J ends lost 8 bases and 5 bases, in that order; junction bases with no gene match: 3. This CDR3 comprises 14 residues. CDR1 and CDR2 (germline): LNHNV, YYDKDF (reference sequence). The CDR3 region has the DNA TGTGCCACCCAAGGGACAGGGGATAATTCACCCCTCCACTTT. Protein sequence: CATQGTGDNSPLHF.

This chain joins TRBV29-1 and TRBJ2-3; no clear D. V was trimmed by 3 bases and J by 2 bases, leaving 9 bases between them. The CDR3 sequence is 13 residues long. Germline V CDR1 and CDR2: SQVTM, ANQGSEA. The CDR3 region has the DNA TGCAGCGTTGATCTTCGATTCACAGATACGCAGTATTTT. Amino acid sequence: CSVDLRFTDTQYF.

This chain connects TRBV4-2 to TRBJ1-6, with a tentative D call TRBD1 (5 bases). CDR3 size: 20 residues. The V end lost 0 bases, the J end lost 1 base, and 19 bases lay between the germline ends. Germline V gene lookup returns CDR1 LGHNA and CDR2 YNFKEQ. Here the CDR3 DNA reads TGTGCCAGCAGCCAAGAGCGGCCCCGAAGCCGGGGGTCCTATAATTCACCCCTCCACTTT. It encodes CASSQERPRSRGSYNSPLHF.

The V gene is TRBV4-1, the J gene TRBJ2-5, with D possibly being TRBD1 or TRBD2 (5 bases each). Deletions cut 0 bases from V and 5 bases from J, with 13 bases between. The CDR3 totals 15 residues. Germline CDR1 reads MGHRA; CDR2 reads YSYEKL. Here the CDR3 DNA reads TGCGCCAGCAGCCAAGATTCTCCGGGGCGGGAGACCCAGTACTTC. It yields the protein CASSQDSPGRETQYF.

The chain combines TRBV6-5 with TRBJ1-5; D is ambiguous. Trimming shortened V by 4 bases and J by 0 bases, and 7 bases separated the two germline ends. CDR1 and CDR2 from the germline V gene are MNHEY and SVGAGI. The CDR3 has 14 amino acids. The CDR3 sequence: CASSFTHSNQPQHF. The CDR3 DNA follows: TGTGCCAGCAGTTTCACACATAGCAATCAGCCCCAGCATTTT.

The J gene is TRBJ2-1, the V gene TRBV5-6; 7 positions match TRBD2. The CDR3 is 12 amino acids. Per the germline V gene, CDR1 is SGHDT and CDR2 is YYEEEE. V gave up 5 bases and J gave up 10 bases; unmatched junction bases: 6. The CDR3 here is CASRPYGGEQFF. CDR3 in DNA: TGTGCCAGCAGGCCCTACGGGGGGGAGCAGTTCTTC.

The V gene is TRBV27, the J gene TRBJ2-1, with 11 bases lining up with TRBD2. CDR3 length: 17 amino acids. Germline V CDR1 and CDR2: MNHEY, SMNVEV (reference sequence). V shed 3 bases, J shed 4 bases, and the junction held 8 bases outside the gene matches. In DNA form, the CDR3 reads TGTGCCAGCAGTTTCCTCTCTCTAGCGGGGGGATACAATGAGCAGTTCTTC. The encoded protein is CASSFLSLAGGYNEQFF.

The chain employs TRBV13 and TRBJ2-7; 10 nucleotides agree with TRBD2. CDR1 PRHDT and CDR2 FYEKMQ come from the germline V gene (reference sequence). Germline trimming cut 4 bases from V and 2 bases from J; bases unmatched to any gene: 5. The CDR3 length is 15 residues. The CDR3 region has the DNA TGTGCCAGCAGCTCCAGACTAGCGGGTCCCTACGAGCAGTACTTC. This sequence encodes CASSSRLAGPYEQYF.